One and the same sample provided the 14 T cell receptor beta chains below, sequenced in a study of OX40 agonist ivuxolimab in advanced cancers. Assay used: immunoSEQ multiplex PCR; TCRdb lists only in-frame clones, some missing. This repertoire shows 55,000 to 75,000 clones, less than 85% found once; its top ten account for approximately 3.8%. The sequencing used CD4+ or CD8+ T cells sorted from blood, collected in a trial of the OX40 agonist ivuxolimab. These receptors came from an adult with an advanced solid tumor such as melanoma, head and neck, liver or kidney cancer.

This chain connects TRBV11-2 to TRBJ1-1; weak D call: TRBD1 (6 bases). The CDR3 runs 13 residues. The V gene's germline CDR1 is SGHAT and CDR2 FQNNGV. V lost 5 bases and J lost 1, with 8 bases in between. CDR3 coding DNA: TGTGCCAGCAGCGGACAGCCGAACACTGAAGCTTTCTTT. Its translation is CASSGQPNTEAFF.

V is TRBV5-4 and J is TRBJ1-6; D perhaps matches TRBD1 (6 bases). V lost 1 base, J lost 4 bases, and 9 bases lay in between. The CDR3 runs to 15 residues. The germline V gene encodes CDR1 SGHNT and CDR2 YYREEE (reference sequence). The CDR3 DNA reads TGTGCCAGCAGCTTGAAGGACAGATATAATTCACCCCTCCACTTT. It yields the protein CASSLKDRYNSPLHF.

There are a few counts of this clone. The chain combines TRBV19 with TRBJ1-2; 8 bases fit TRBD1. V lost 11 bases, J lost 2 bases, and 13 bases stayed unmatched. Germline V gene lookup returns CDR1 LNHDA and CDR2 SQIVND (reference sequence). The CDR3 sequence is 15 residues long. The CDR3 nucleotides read TGTGCCGGGAGACCTTACAGGGGGTTAAACTATGGCTACACCTTC. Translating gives CAGRPYRGLNYGYTF.

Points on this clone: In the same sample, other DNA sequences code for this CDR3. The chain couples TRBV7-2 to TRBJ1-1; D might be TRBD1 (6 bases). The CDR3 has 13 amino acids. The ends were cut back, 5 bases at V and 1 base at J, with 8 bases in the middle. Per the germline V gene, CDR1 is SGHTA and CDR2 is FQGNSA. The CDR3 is CASSPQGNTEAFF. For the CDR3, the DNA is TGTGCCAGCAGCCCACAGGGGAACACTGAAGCTTTCTTT.

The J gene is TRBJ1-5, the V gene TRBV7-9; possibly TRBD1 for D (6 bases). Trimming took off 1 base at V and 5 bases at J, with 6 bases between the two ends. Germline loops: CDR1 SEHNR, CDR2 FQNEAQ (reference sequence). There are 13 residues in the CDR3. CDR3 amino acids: CASSLGQDQPQHF. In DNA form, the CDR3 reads TGTGCCAGCAGCTTAGGACAGGATCAGCCCCAGCATTTT.

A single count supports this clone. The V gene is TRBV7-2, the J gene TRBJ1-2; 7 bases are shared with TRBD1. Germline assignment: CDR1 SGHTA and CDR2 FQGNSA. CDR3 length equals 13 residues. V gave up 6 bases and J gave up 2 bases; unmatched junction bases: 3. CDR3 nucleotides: TGTGCCAGCAGACCGGGACAGAACTATGGCTACACCTTC. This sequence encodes CASRPGQNYGYTF.

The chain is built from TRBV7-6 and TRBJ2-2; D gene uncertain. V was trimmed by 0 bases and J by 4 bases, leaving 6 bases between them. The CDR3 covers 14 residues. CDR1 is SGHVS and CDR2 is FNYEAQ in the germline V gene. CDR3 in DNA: TGTGCCAGCAGCTTAGCGCGTGCCACCGGGGAGCTGTTTTTT. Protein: CASSLARATGELFF.

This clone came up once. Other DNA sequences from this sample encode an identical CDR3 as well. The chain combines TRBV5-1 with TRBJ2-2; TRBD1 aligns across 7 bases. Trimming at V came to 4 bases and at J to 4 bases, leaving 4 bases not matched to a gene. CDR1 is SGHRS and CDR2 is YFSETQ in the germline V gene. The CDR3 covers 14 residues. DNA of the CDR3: TGCGCCAGCAGCACGGGACAGCCCACCGGGGAGCTGTTTTTT. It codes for CASSTGQPTGELFF.

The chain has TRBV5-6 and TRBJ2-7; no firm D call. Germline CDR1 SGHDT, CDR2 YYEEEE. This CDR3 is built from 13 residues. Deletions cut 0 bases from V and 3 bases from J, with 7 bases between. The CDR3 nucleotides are TGTGCCAGCAGCTTGGGTGGGTACTACGAGCAGTACTTC. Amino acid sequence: CASSLGGYYEQYF. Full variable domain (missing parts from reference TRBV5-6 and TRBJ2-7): DAGVTQSPTHLIKTRGQQVTLRCSPKSGHDTVSWYQQALGQGPQFIFQYYEEEERQRGNFPDRFSGHQFPNYSSELNVNALLLGDSALYLCASSLGGYYEQYFGPGTRLTVT.

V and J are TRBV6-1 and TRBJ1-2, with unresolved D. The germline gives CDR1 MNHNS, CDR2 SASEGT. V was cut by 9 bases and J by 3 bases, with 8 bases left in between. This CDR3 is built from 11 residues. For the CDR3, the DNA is TGTGCCAGTCGCTCAGACTATGGCTACACCTTC. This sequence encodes CASRSDYGYTF.

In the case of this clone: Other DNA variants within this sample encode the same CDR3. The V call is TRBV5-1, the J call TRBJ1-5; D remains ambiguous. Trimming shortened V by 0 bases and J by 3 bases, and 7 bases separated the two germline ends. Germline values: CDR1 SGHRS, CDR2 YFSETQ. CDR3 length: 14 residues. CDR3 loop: CASSLGGINQPQHF. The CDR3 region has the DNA TGCGCCAGCAGCTTGGGAGGGATCAATCAGCCCCAGCATTTT.

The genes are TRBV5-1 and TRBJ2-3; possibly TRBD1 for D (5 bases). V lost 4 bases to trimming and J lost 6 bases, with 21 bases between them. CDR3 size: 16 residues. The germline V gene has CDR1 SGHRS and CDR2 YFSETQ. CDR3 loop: CASSPFRARHPDTQYF. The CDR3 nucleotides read TGCGCCAGCAGCCCTTTCAGGGCCAGACATCCCGATACGCAGTATTTT.

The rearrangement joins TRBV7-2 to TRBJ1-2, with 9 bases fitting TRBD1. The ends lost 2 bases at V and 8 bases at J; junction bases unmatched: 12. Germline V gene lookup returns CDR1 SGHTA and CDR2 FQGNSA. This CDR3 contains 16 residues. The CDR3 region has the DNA TGTGCCAGCAGCTTAAATGCCGGGACAGGGAAGAGGGGCTACACCTTC. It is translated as CASSLNAGTGKRGYTF.

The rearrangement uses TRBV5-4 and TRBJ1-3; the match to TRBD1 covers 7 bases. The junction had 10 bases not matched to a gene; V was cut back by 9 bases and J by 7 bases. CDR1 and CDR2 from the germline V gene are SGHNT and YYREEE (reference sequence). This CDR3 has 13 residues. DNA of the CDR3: TGTGCCACCGGGACAGCCGGGCTCAACACCATATATTTT. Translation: CATGTAGLNTIYF.